One and the same sample provided the 4 T cell receptor beta chains below, sequenced in a study of blood T cell repertoires in COVID-19. Clones were read by immunoSEQ multiplex PCR, and TCRdb kept only the in-frame ones, dropping some. This sample yields 280,000 or so clones, of which 90% are seen a single time; less than 2% belongs to the top ten. Sequenced sample: PBMCs or T cells enriched from blood (not recorded which). Receptors were obtained from a woman aged 18-35 years with acute COVID-19.

This chain joins TRBV5-5 and TRBJ1-2; no definite D call. V was cut by 4 bases and J by 4 bases, with 20 bases left in between. Germline values: CDR1 SGHKS, CDR2 YYEKEE (reference sequence). The CDR3 runs to 16 residues. The CDR3 protein is CASSRGPYSAGYGYTF. In nucleotides, the CDR3 is TGTGCCAGCAGCCGAGGACCTTATTCTGCGGGCTATGGCTACACCTTC.

The chain uses TRBV5-1 and TRBJ2-1; D may be TRBD1 (7 bases). V was pared by 5 bases and J by 3 bases, with 15 bases between. The CDR3 is made up of 15 amino acids. Germline CDR1 reads SGHRS; CDR2 reads YFSETQ. The CDR3 DNA reads TGCGCCAGCAGTACGAACCAGGGGGGCTACAATGAGCAGTTCTTC. This translates into CASSTNQGGYNEQFF.

The chain uses TRBV5-1 and TRBJ1-4, with D uncertain. Germline V gene sequence: CDR1 SGHRS, CDR2 YFSETQ. V shed 4 bases and J shed 0 bases, with 13 bases lying between them. The CDR3 covers 16 residues. The CDR3 coding sequence is TGCGCCAGCAGCCCGATTGGGCGGGCAACTAATGAAAAACTGTTTTTT. Its translation: CASSPIGRATNEKLFF.

The V and J genes are TRBV19 and TRBJ1-6; TRBD1 aligns across 11 bases. V trimming: 5 bases; J trimming: 9 bases; junction bases outside the gene matches: 6. This CDR3 is built from 15 residues. Germline V lookup: CDR1 LNHDA, CDR2 SQIVND (reference sequence). The CDR3 spells CASSPRTGGVSPLHF. The CDR3 DNA reads TGTGCCAGTAGTCCACGGACAGGGGGCGTTTCACCCCTCCACTTT.